A selection of T cell receptor beta chains follows, all from one sample in a study of T cells in tuberculosis. Libraries were prepared by immunoSEQ multiplex PCR; TCRdb keeps only in-frame clonotypes and omits some of them. The table records 29,000 or so clones, about 91% of them present only once. The material sequenced was PBMCs, taken at tuberculosis diagnosis. The source is an adult with tuberculosis. CDR3s include the opening cysteine and the closing phenylalanine or tryptophan. D genes are given only for firm matches. Only part of the rows carry a size: once, few, many, or a class if the clone is expanded.

CDR3nt	CDR3aa	d_gene	v_gene	abundance	j_gene
TGCGCCAGCAGCTACGGACAATTGCCATCCTACGAGCAGTACTTC	CASSYGQLPSYEQYF	NA	TRBV5-1	NA	TRBJ2-7
TGTGCCAGCAGTTTTAACCCCGGGACTAGTGTTAGGGATACGCAGTATTTT	CASSFNPGTSVRDTQYF	TRBD2	TRBV28	NA	TRBJ2-3
TGTGCCAGCAGCGTCCGGGATATGAACTACGAGCAGTACTTC	CASSVRDMNYEQYF	NA	TRBV9	NA	TRBJ2-7
TGTGCCACCAGCAGGGGACAGGGGGCCCCCCCCTCCTACAATGAGCAGTTCTTC	CATSRGQGAPPSYNEQFF	TRBD1	TRBV15	NA	TRBJ2-1
TGTGCCAGCAGCCCTAACGGACAGGGAATTCAGCCCCAGCATTTT	CASSPNGQGIQPQHF	TRBD1	TRBV2	NA	TRBJ1-5
TGTGCCAGCTCACCCCTAGGGGCAGGAGCAGATACGCAGTATTTT	CASSPLGAGADTQYF	NA	TRBV18	NA	TRBJ2-3
TGCGCCAGCAGCCCAAGGGGGCTGGACTATGGCTACACCTTC	CASSPRGLDYGYTF	TRBD1	TRBV10-1	NA	TRBJ1-2
TGTGCCAGCAGTTTAGGAGAGTCCCAGCATTTT	CASSLGESQHF	NA	TRBV28	NA	TRBJ1-5
TGTGCCAGCAGCGCCTACGATAGACTAGAGCAGTTCTTC	CASSAYDRLEQFF	NA	TRBV9	NA	TRBJ2-1
TGTGCCAGCTCACACTTGGACAGGGAATTTGGCACAGATACGCAGTATTTT	CASSHLDREFGTDTQYF	TRBD1	TRBV18	NA	TRBJ2-3
TGCGCCAGCAAAAAGCGGAGGGCCCCGGGCACCATATATTTT	CASKKRRAPGTIYF	NA	TRBV23-1	once	TRBJ1-3
TGTGCCAGCAGCCCAGGCCGGGGACAGGTCCAAGAGACCCAGTACTTC	CASSPGRGQVQETQYF	TRBD1	TRBV9	NA	TRBJ2-5
TGTGCCAGCGGAGGTCATGTGGGGAACACTGAAGCTTTCTTT	CASGGHVGNTEAFF	NA	TRBV6-5	NA	TRBJ1-1
TGTGCCAGCTCCCCGGGGTACCAAGAGACCCAGTACTTC	CASSPGYQETQYF	NA	TRBV18	NA	TRBJ2-5
TGCGCCAGCAGTGCGCAGGCTTCCTATGGCTACACCTTC	CASSAQASYGYTF	NA	TRBV10-1	NA	TRBJ1-2
TGTGCCAGCTCGAATCGGGGGACTAGCTACAATGAGCAGTTCTTC	CASSNRGTSYNEQFF	TRBD2	TRBV2	NA	TRBJ2-1
TGCACCAGCAGCTTGGAGGCGATTACTATCAATGAAAAACTGTTTTTT	CTSSLEAITINEKLFF	NA	TRBV1	NA	TRBJ1-4
TGTGCCAGCAGTGAATGGGGCGGGACGGGCTACAATGAGCAGTTCTTC	CASSEWGGTGYNEQFF	NA	TRBV2	once	TRBJ2-1
TGTGCCAGCCGACAGGGATCTGGAAACACCATATATTTT	CASRQGSGNTIYF	TRBD1	TRBV2	NA	TRBJ1-3
TGTGCCAGCAGTTTATCTTGGGCGACTGAAGCTTTCTTT	CASSLSWATEAFF	NA	TRBV27	NA	TRBJ1-1
TGTGCCAGCAGCTTAAGACAGTCTAGCACAGATACGCAGTATTTT	CASSLRQSSTDTQYF	NA	TRBV7-2	NA	TRBJ2-3
TGTGCCAGCAGCCGGGAGGTGAACACTGAAGCTTTCTTT	CASSREVNTEAFF	NA	TRBV5-6	NA	TRBJ1-1
TGTGCCAGTCGACAGGGGGTGATCTATGGCTACACCTTC	CASRQGVIYGYTF	TRBD1	TRBV19	NA	TRBJ1-2
TGTGCCAGCCAGGGGATACAGGGGCGGAATCAGCCCCAGCATTTT	CASQGIQGRNQPQHF	TRBD1	TRBV6-6	NA	TRBJ1-5
TGTGCCAGCAGCCAGACAGCCATGAACACTGAAGCTTTCTTT	CASSQTAMNTEAFF	NA	TRBV5-4	NA	TRBJ1-1
TGTGCCTGGAGTATATCTGGGAGGAGCGGGGAGCTGTTTTTT	CAWSISGRSGELFF	NA	TRBV30	NA	TRBJ2-2
TGTGCCAGCAGCTCCCGTGGGGGGATCACAGATACGCAGTATTTT	CASSSRGGITDTQYF	NA	TRBV7-9	NA	TRBJ2-3
TGTGCCTGGAGTGTACGGAACAGGGTAACTGGAAACACCATATATTTT	CAWSVRNRVTGNTIYF	NA	TRBV30	NA	TRBJ1-3
TGTGCCAGCAGTTCGGCGGGACTAGCCGTCGGGAATGAGCAGTTCTTC	CASSSAGLAVGNEQFF	TRBD2	TRBV28	NA	TRBJ2-1
TGTGCCAGTAGTATAGGAACACGGTTAGCTAATGAGCAGTTCTTC	CASSIGTRLANEQFF	NA	TRBV19	NA	TRBJ2-1
TGTGCCAGCAAAACAGGGGGCGTCTCCTACGAGCAGTACTTC	CASKTGGVSYEQYF	TRBD1	TRBV2	NA	TRBJ2-7
TGCAGTGCTAGGTCGGGTTATGGCTACACCTTC	CSARSGYGYTF	NA	TRBV20-1	NA	TRBJ1-2
TGTGCCAGCAGCCTGGGACAGACTCGCAATCAGCCCCAGCATTTT	CASSLGQTRNQPQHF	TRBD1	TRBV5-6	NA	TRBJ1-5
TGTGCCAGCAGCTCCTGGGGCGGGGTTGAAAAACTGTTTTTT	CASSSWGGVEKLFF	NA	TRBV7-2	NA	TRBJ1-4
TGTGCCAGTACCCCCGGGACAGGGTACTACGAGCAGTACTTC	CASTPGTGYYEQYF	TRBD1	TRBV19	once	TRBJ2-7
TGTGCCAGCAGTGAGGGAACCCTCAGGGGCTATAATTCACCCCTCCACTTT	CASSEGTLRGYNSPLHF	NA	TRBV25-1	once	TRBJ1-6
TGTGCCAGCAGTTTGGGGGCTGGGACAGATACGCAGTATTTT	CASSLGAGTDTQYF	NA	TRBV27	NA	TRBJ2-3
TGCGCCAGCAGCCAAGGGACAGGGGGCAACACCGGGGAGCTGTTTTTT	CASSQGTGGNTGELFF	TRBD1	TRBV4-3	NA	TRBJ2-2
TGTGCCAGCAGTGTACAGGGGGCCCTTAATTCACCCCTCCACTTT	CASSVQGALNSPLHF	TRBD1	TRBV2	NA	TRBJ1-6
TGTGCCAGCAGCTTGGGACAGATGAACACTGAAGCTTTCTTT	CASSLGQMNTEAFF	NA	TRBV5-6	NA	TRBJ1-1
TGTGCCACCAGCAGATCCCCGGGACAGGGGGCAGGCGGGGAGCTGTTTTTT	CATSRSPGQGAGGELFF	TRBD1	TRBV15	once	TRBJ2-2
TGTGCCAGCAGCTTAGCGCCGGGCGGGGGGGAGCAGTACTTC	CASSLAPGGGEQYF	TRBD2	TRBV7-8	NA	TRBJ2-7
TGTGCCAGCAGTGAACCGGGATATTCCGGGGAGCTGTTTTTT	CASSEPGYSGELFF	NA	TRBV25-1	NA	TRBJ2-2
TGTGCCAGCAGCCCCACTAGGGCAGAGACCCAGTACTTC	CASSPTRAETQYF	NA	TRBV11-2	NA	TRBJ2-5
TGTGCCAGCAGTCCGGGGGACAGGGGGGGCTCCTACGAGCAGTACTTC	CASSPGDRGGSYEQYF	TRBD1	TRBV27	few	TRBJ2-7
TGTGCCAGCTCATCGCAGGGGGGGAACACTGAAGCTTTCTTT	CASSSQGGNTEAFF	TRBD1	TRBV18	NA	TRBJ1-1
TGTGCTAGTGGTAAAAGGACAGGGGGCCCCTACAATGAGCAGTTCTTC	CASGKRTGGPYNEQFF	TRBD1	TRBV12-5	NA	TRBJ2-1
TGCAGCGGGGACAGGGGGCGCGGAGGAGAAACGCAGTATTTT	CSGDRGRGGETQYF	TRBD1	TRBV29-1	NA	TRBJ2-3
TGTGCCAGCAGTTTATTAGATCAGGGCTACACCGGGGAGCTGTTTTTT	CASSLLDQGYTGELFF	NA	TRBV28	once	TRBJ2-2
TGTGCCAGCAGTTTTAGGGGGAGCTCCTACAATGAGCAGTTCTTC	CASSFRGSSYNEQFF	NA	TRBV2	NA	TRBJ2-1
TGCGCCAGCAGCCAAGGGGCGCTAGCCAAAAACATTCAGTACTTC	CASSQGALAKNIQYF	NA	TRBV4-1	NA	TRBJ2-4
TGTGCCAGCAGCTTAGACCCCCGGTTACCCTATGGCTACACCTTC	CASSLDPRLPYGYTF	NA	TRBV7-9	once	TRBJ1-2
TGTGCCAGCAGCTTCGGGGTGGGCGAGCAGTACTTC	CASSFGVGEQYF	NA	TRBV28	NA	TRBJ2-7
TGTGCCAGTACCCCGGGACAGAGCCCTATGAACACTGAAGCTTTCTTT	CASTPGQSPMNTEAFF	TRBD1	TRBV19	few	TRBJ1-1
TGTGCCAGCAGCTTAGCCCCAACCCAGGTTGGAAAACTGTTTTTT	CASSLAPTQVGKLFF	NA	TRBV7-2	NA	TRBJ1-4
TGTGCCAGCAGCTCACCTCGCGGGAGGGCCGATGAGGATACGCAGTATTTT	CASSSPRGRADEDTQYF	TRBD2	TRBV7-8	NA	TRBJ2-3
TGTGCCAGCAGTTCTAGCACTGAAGCTTTCTTT	CASSSSTEAFF	NA	TRBV28	once	TRBJ1-1
TGTGCCACCAGAGGGTTCCGGCTAGCGGGAGGCGACAATGAGCAGTTCTTC	CATRGFRLAGGDNEQFF	TRBD2	TRBV15	NA	TRBJ2-1
TGTGCCAGCAGTTACGGACTAGCGGGTGGAGAGACCCAGTACTTC	CASSYGLAGGETQYF	TRBD2	TRBV2	NA	TRBJ2-5